Listed below are T cell receptor beta chains from one sample, sequenced in a study of blood T cell repertoires in COVID-19. This table comes from immunoSEQ multiplex PCR, and its TCRdb copy is limited to in-frame clones, with some not included. The repertoire holds approximately 240,000 clones, with approximately 90% as singletons. What was sequenced was peripheral blood. All receptors come from a woman aged 40 to 50 who had recovered from COVID-19. Each CDR3 is given with its conserved first and last residue. A D gene is named only where the DNA matches it firmly. Not all rows give a size; the values are once, few, many and, for expanded clones, a class.

j_gene | abundance | v_gene | d_gene | CDR3aa | CDR3nt
TRBJ2-3 | . | TRBV11-3 | TRBD1 | CASSLGTGVPDTQYF | TGTGCCAGCAGCTTAGGGACAGGGGTCCCAGATACGCAGTATTTT
TRBJ2-7 | . | TRBV11-2 | TRBD2 | CASSLGLLGLFYEQYF | TGTGCCAGCAGCTTAGGGCTGTTGGGACTATTCTACGAGCAGTACTTC
TRBJ2-1 | . | TRBV3-1/TRBV3-2 | TRBD2 | CASSPTVLAGEFNEQFF | TGTGCCAGCAGCCCGACCGTCCTAGCGGGGGAGTTCAATGAGCAGTTCTTC
TRBJ1-2 | once | TRBV27 | TRBD1 | CASSLSTRGHGYTF | TGTGCCAGCAGTTTATCTACCAGGGGGCATGGCTACACCTTC
TRBJ2-3 | . | TRBV11-2 | . | CASSPGLGTSTDTQYF | TGTGCCAGCAGCCCCGGACTTGGGACTAGCACAGATACGCAGTATTTT
TRBJ1-4 | . | TRBV14 | . | CASRPPPVDRREKLFF | TGTGCCAGCAGGCCCCCCCCGGTAGACAGGAGGGAAAAACTGTTTTTT
TRBJ1-1 | . | TRBV6-5 | . | CASSYGQGGTEAFF | TGTGCCAGCAGTTACGGTCAAGGGGGCACTGAAGCTTTCTTT
TRBJ2-7 | . | TRBV5-1 | . | CASSLVPGISYEQYF | TGCGCCAGCAGCTTGGTGCCGGGGATCTCCTACGAGCAGTACTTC
TRBJ2-7 | . | TRBV7-9 | TRBD2 | CASSLAGGPYEQYF | TGTGCCAGCAGCTTAGCGGGAGGGCCCTACGAGCAGTACTTC
TRBJ2-5 | . | TRBV6-2/TRBV6-3 | . | CASSYPLGQYF | TGTGCCAGCAGTTACCCACTTGGCCAGTACTTC
TRBJ1-2 | once | TRBV9 | TRBD1 | CASSVPGTGAYGYTF | TGTGCCAGCAGCGTACCCGGGACAGGGGCGTATGGCTACACCTTC
TRBJ1-5 | . | TRBV6-6 | TRBD1 | CASSATGTGVGKPQHF | TGTGCCAGCAGTGCAACCGGGACAGGGGTAGGGAAGCCCCAGCATTTT
TRBJ1-2 | . | TRBV24-1 | . | CATSDGGNYGYTF | TGTGCCACCAGCGATGGCGGGAACTATGGCTACACCTTC
TRBJ1-2 | . | TRBV28 | . | CASSLPLDSSLYGYTF | TGTGCCAGCAGTCTTCCTCTGGACAGTTCTCTCTATGGCTACACCTTC
TRBJ2-1 | . | TRBV5-1 | . | CASSPPDRHNEQFF | TGCGCCAGCAGCCCTCCGGACAGACACAATGAGCAGTTCTTC
TRBJ1-6 | . | TRBV28 | . | CASSPAVGNGSPLHF | TGTGCCAGCAGCCCCGCGGTAGGTAACGGTTCACCCCTCCACTTT
TRBJ1-6 | . | TRBV21-1 | . | CASIRGDRRNSPLHF | TGTGCCAGCATCCGGGGCGACAGGAGGAATTCACCCCTCCACTTT
TRBJ2-7 | . | TRBV4-3 | TRBD1 | CASSQVRTGDYEQYF | TGCGCCAGCAGCCAAGTCCGGACAGGGGATTACGAGCAGTACTTC
TRBJ2-2 | once | TRBV3-1/TRBV3-2 | TRBD2 | CASSLRLAGNTGELFF | TGTGCCAGCAGCCTTCGACTAGCGGGGAACACCGGGGAGCTGTTTTTT
TRBJ2-2 | . | TRBV19 | . | CASSRDTNTGELFF | TGTGCCAGTAGTAGGGACACCAACACCGGGGAGCTGTTTTTT
TRBJ2-2 | . | TRBV7-8 | . | CASSLVANTGELFF | TGTGCCAGCAGCTTAGTCGCGAACACCGGGGAGCTGTTTTTT
TRBJ2-1 | . | TRBV27 | . | CASSLGKRARYNEQFF | TGTGCCAGCAGTTTAGGAAAGCGGGCCCGGTACAATGAGCAGTTCTTC
TRBJ2-5 | . | TRBV18 | . | CASSLGLWETQYF | TGTGCCAGCTCACTGGGGCTGTGGGAGACCCAGTACTTC
TRBJ1-3 | . | TRBV9 | TRBD1 | CASSLRGGQGASGNTIYF | TGTGCCAGCAGCCTCCGGGGGGGACAGGGGGCGTCTGGAAACACCATATATTTT
TRBJ1-2 | once | TRBV28 | TRBD1 | CASSLQGAGYGYTF | TGTGCCAGCAGCCTACAGGGGGCAGGCTATGGCTACACCTTC
TRBJ1-2 | . | TRBV6-4 | TRBD1 | CASSAGQGIGYTF | TGTGCCAGCAGTGCGGGACAGGGGATCGGCTACACCTTC
TRBJ1-2 | . | TRBV5-5 | . | CASSLAPDRIYGYTF | TGTGCCAGCAGCTTGGCTCCCGACAGAATCTATGGCTACACCTTC
TRBJ2-7 | . | TRBV7-2 | TRBD2 | CASSLVTSGSYEQYF | TGTGCCAGCAGCTTAGTGACTAGCGGATCCTACGAGCAGTACTTC
TRBJ2-3 | few | TRBV11-3 | . | CASSLVATADTQYF | TGTGCCAGCAGCTTAGTGGCAACCGCAGATACGCAGTATTTT
TRBJ1-1 | . | TRBV28 | TRBD1 | CASRTQGVNTEAFF | TGTGCCAGCCGTACACAGGGGGTGAACACTGAAGCTTTCTTT